The 16 T cell receptor beta chains reported below all come from one sample, sequenced in a study of blood T cell repertoires in COVID-19. Clones were read by immunoSEQ multiplex PCR, and TCRdb kept only the in-frame ones, dropping some. The table records about 260,000 clones, approximately 86% of them present only once. The material sequenced was peripheral blood. The source is a woman aged 60-70 years with COVID-19, enrolled during active disease.

The chain joins TRBV19 to TRBJ1-5, with D tentatively TRBD1 (5 bases). The CDR3 is made up of 15 amino acids. Germline V gives CDR1 LNHDA, CDR2 SQIVND (reference sequence). V gave up 6 bases and J gave up 4 bases, with 16 bases separating them. Here the CDR3 reads CASREGYGGNQPQHF. The CDR3 nucleotides read TGTGCCAGTAGGGAGGGGTACGGGGGAAATCAGCCCCAGCATTTT. Full variable domain (remainder filled in from reference TRBV19 and TRBJ1-5): DGGITQSPKYLFRKEGQNVTLSCEQNLNHDAMYWYRQDPGQGLRLIYYSQIVNDFQKGDIAEGYSVSREKKESFPLTVTSAQKNPTAFYLCASREGYGGNQPQHFGDGTRLSIL.

The J gene is TRBJ2-7, the V gene TRBV6-2 or TRBV6-3, with TRBD1 matching over 9 bases. Looked up from germline, CDR1 is MNHEY and CDR2 is SVGEGT. CDR3 length: 14 residues. V gave up 4 bases and J gave up 5 bases; unmatched junction bases: 6. The CDR3 is CASSLTGGMNEQYF. The CDR3 DNA is TGTGCCAGCAGTTTGACAGGGGGTATGAACGAGCAGTACTTC.

The chain recombines TRBV29-1 with TRBJ2-1, with 12 bases identical to TRBD2. Germline CDR1 reads SQVTM; CDR2 reads ANQGSEA. The V gene end was trimmed by 3 bases and the J gene end by 0 bases; junction bases not matched to a gene: 9. CDR3 size: 18 residues. This CDR3 is CSVEMSSGRGFSYNEQFF. CDR3 nucleotides: TGCAGCGTTGAGATGTCTAGCGGGAGGGGATTCTCCTACAATGAGCAGTTCTTC.

This chain joins TRBV19 and TRBJ2-3; D is possibly TRBD2 (6 bases). Trimming took off 3 bases at V and 6 bases at J, with 10 bases between the two ends. CDR3 length: 13 residues. Germline CDR1 reads LNHDA; CDR2 reads SQIVND (reference sequence). The DNA for the CDR3 is TGTGCCAGTAGTATTAGCGGTGGGGATACGCAGTATTTT. Protein product: CASSISGGDTQYF.

The chain links TRBV5-4 to TRBJ2-3; 7 nucleotides align to TRBD2. This CDR3 is built from 16 residues. Germline loops: CDR1 SGHNT, CDR2 YYREEE (reference sequence). V lost 4 bases and J lost 7; bases outside the gene matches: 15. This CDR3 is CASSSPRGVAGNTQYF. CDR3 DNA sequence: TGTGCCAGCAGCAGCCCTCGGGGGGTTGCGGGTAATACGCAGTATTTT. Variable domain in full (rest from reference TRBV5-4 and TRBJ2-3): ETGVTQSPTHLIKTRGQQVTLRCSSQSGHNTVSWYQQALGQGPQFIFQYYREEENGRGNFPPRFSGLQFPNYSSELNVNALELDDSALYLCASSSPRGVAGNTQYFGPGTRLTVL.

The chain is built from TRBV6-5 and TRBJ1-6, with unresolved D. From germline, CDR1 is MNHEY and CDR2 SVGAGI. The ends were cut back, 7 bases at V and 5 bases at J, with 6 bases in the middle. The CDR3 loop spans 12 amino acids. DNA for the CDR3: TGTGCCAGCATGGGCAATAATTCACCCCTCCACTTT. Its translation: CASMGNNSPLHF.

The chain's CDR3 is CATGRAGEGYTF. In nucleotides, the CDR3 is TGTGCCACCGGGAGGGCGGGGGAAGGCTACACCTTC. The chain employs TRBV24-1 and TRBJ1-2; possible D gene TRBD1, 5 bases. CDR3 size: 12 residues. Germline V gene data show CDR1 as KGHDR and CDR2 as SFDVKD. Between the trimmed V and J ends, which lost 9 bases and 8 bases, there was a span of 15 bases.

The chain uses TRBV28 and TRBJ1-2; D may be TRBD1 (6 bases). V lost 2 bases and J 7 bases, leaving 14 bases between the germline ends. Germline loops: CDR1 MDHEN, CDR2 SYDVKM. This CDR3 region has 14 residues. CDR3 in DNA: TGTGCCAGCAGTTTACTCGGACAGAGGGGTGGCTACACCTTC. It codes for CASSLLGQRGGYTF.

In nucleotides, the CDR3 is TGTGCCAGCAGCCAAATGAGGGGCGTGGGTGCGGGAAGAAACACCATATATTTT. Amino acids: CASSQMRGVGAGRNTIYF. The gene calls are TRBV7-8 and TRBJ1-3; tentative D call: TRBD1 (5 bases). CDR3 length: 18 amino acids. V dropped 5 bases and J dropped 5 bases, with 25 bases sitting between them. Germline V gene data show CDR1 as SGHVS and CDR2 as FQNEAQ.

J is TRBJ2-1 and V is TRBV19, with TRBD2 matching over 8 bases. The CDR3 has 16 amino acids. The junction had 13 bases not matched to a gene; V was cut back by 5 bases and J by 7 bases. Germline lookup yields CDR1 LNHDA and CDR2 SQIVND (reference sequence). CDR3 bases: TGTGCCAGTAGTGCTTGGGGGGACGGGAGGGCGAATGAGCAGTTCTTC. Translated, it gives CASSAWGDGRANEQFF.

The rearrangement joins TRBV5-1 to TRBJ1-2, with TRBD1 as a possible D gene (6 bases). V lost 3 bases and J 6 bases, leaving 12 bases between the germline ends. Per the germline V gene, CDR1 is SGHRS and CDR2 is YFSETQ. This CDR3 has 13 residues. The CDR3 region is CASSSTGRDGYTF. As DNA, the CDR3 is TGCGCCAGCAGCTCAACAGGGCGGGATGGCTACACCTTC.

The chain uses TRBV6-2 or TRBV6-3 and TRBJ2-7; D unresolved. The CDR3 consists of 15 residues. The germline CDR1 and CDR2 sequences are MNHEY and SVGEGT. Trimming removed 2 bases from V and 0 bases from J, with 11 bases in between. The CDR3 spells CASSYTNSPSYEQYF. The CDR3 DNA reads TGTGCCAGCAGTTACACTAATTCCCCCTCCTACGAGCAGTACTTC.

The rearrangement links TRBV28 to TRBJ2-1, with TRBD2 matching 9 bases. CDR3 length: 15 residues. The V segment lost 7 bases and the J segment 7 bases; nucleotides outside the gene matches: 11. The germline gives CDR1 MDHEN, CDR2 SYDVKM. CDR3 region: CASTLASGTWNEQFF. The CDR3 DNA reads as TGTGCCAGCACCCTCGCTAGCGGGACCTGGAATGAGCAGTTCTTC. Filled out from reference TRBV28 and TRBJ2-1, the complete variable domain reads DVKVTQSSRYLVKRTGEKVFLECVQDMDHENMFWYRQDPGLGLRLIYFSYDVKMKEKGDIPEGYSVSREKKERFSLILESASTNQTSMYLCASTLASGTWNEQFFGPGTRLTVL.

This sequence joins TRBV16 and TRBJ1-5, with D possibly being TRBD1 (5 bases). The CDR3 is 15 residues long. Trimming left V 0 bases short and J 3 bases short, with 9 bases between. CDR1 KGHSY and CDR2 FQNENV come from the germline V gene. CDR3 protein: CASSQSQGPNQPQHF. The CDR3 DNA reads as TGTGCCAGCAGCCAATCCCAGGGCCCCAATCAGCCCCAGCATTTT.

This clone was detected once. The J gene is TRBJ1-5, the V gene TRBV6-5; no clear D. The CDR3 length is 14 residues. Germline V lookup: CDR1 MNHEY, CDR2 SVGAGI. V was shortened by 5 bases and J by 4 bases, with 12 bases between the two germline ends. CDR3 nucleotides: TGTGCCAGCAGTACCTACAGAGATAATCAGCCCCAGCATTTT. It is translated as CASSTYRDNQPQHF.

This chain joins TRBV5-1 and TRBJ2-3; maybe TRBD1 (6 bases). Germline V gene data show CDR1 as SGHRS and CDR2 as YFSETQ. This CDR3 region has 15 residues. V was trimmed by 4 bases and J by 2 bases, leaving 14 bases between them. The CDR3 spells CASSMDRPLTDTQYF. The CDR3 region has the DNA TGCGCCAGCAGCATGGACAGACCCCTCACAGATACGCAGTATTTT.